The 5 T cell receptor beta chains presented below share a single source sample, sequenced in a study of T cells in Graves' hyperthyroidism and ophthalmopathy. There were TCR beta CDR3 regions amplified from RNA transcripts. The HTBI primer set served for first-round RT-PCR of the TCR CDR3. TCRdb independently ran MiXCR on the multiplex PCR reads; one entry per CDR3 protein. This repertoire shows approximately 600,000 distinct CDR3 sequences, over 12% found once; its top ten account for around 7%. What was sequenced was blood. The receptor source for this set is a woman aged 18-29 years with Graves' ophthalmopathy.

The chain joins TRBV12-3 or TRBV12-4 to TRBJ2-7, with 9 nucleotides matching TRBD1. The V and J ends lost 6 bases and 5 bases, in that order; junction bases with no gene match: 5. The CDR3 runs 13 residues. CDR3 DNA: TGTGCCAGCAGGGGGACAGGGACCAACGAGCAGTACTTC. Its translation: CASRGTGTNEQYF.

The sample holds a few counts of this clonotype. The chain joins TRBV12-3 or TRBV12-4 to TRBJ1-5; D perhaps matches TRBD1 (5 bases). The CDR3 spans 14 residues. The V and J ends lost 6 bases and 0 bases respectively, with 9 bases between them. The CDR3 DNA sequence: TGTGCCAGCAGCGACAGAAATAGCAATCAGCCCCAGCATTTT. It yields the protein CASSDRNSNQPQHF.

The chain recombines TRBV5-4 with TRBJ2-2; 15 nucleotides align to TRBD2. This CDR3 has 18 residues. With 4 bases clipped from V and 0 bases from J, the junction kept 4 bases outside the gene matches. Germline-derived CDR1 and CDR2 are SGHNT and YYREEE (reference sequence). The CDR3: CASSRGLAGGPNTGELFF. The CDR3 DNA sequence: TGTGCCAGCAGCAGGGGACTAGCGGGAGGTCCGAACACCGGGGAGCTGTTTTTT.

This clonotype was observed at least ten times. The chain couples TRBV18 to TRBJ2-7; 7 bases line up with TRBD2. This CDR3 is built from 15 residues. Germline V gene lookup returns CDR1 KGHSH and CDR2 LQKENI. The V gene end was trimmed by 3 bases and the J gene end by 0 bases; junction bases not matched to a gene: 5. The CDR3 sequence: CASSPGGSSSYEQYF. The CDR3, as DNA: TGTGCCAGCTCACCCGGCGGGAGCAGCTCCTACGAGCAGTACTTC.

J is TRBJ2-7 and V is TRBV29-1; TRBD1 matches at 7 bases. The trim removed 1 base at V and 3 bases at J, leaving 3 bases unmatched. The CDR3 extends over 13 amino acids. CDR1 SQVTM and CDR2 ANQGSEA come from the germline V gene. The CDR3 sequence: CSVEGTGNYEQYF. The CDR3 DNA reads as TGCAGCGTTGAAGGGACAGGAAACTACGAGCAGTACTTC.